Listed below are T cell receptor beta chains from one sample, sequenced in a study of tumor and adjacent non-tumor tissue in lung cancer. TCRdb re-analysed the multiplex PCR reads in MiXCR, keeping a single row per CDR3 protein. This table has some 200,000 distinct CDR3 sequences, 70% to 75% appearing once. The specimen was lung tumor tissue. These receptors came from a man between 60 and 75 years old with non-small cell lung cancer. The CDR3 runs from the conserved cysteine through the conserved F or W. Fields, in order: D gene, J gene, V gene, clone size, CDR3 DNA, CDR3 protein. The D gene is left open where the match is weak. Not every row has a clone size; where given, it reads once, few, many or a size class.

>TRBD1|TRBJ2-1|TRBV20-1|NA
TGCAGTGCTTGCCGACAGGGAACTGAGCAGTTCTTC
CSACRQGTEQFF
>TRBD1|TRBJ1-1|TRBV12-3/TRBV12-4|many
TGTGCCAGCAGCTTGGACAGGGGGAACACTGAAGCTTTCTTT
CASSLDRGNTEAFF
>NA|TRBJ1-5|TRBV6-1|many
TGTGCCAGCATAAATACGAACGGCGTTCAGCCCCAGCATTTT
CASINTNGVQPQHF
>TRBD2|TRBJ2-3|TRBV7-9|NA
TGTGCCTGCAGCCCACAGACTAGCGGGGCTGATACGCAGTATTTT
CACSPQTSGADTQYF
>TRBD1|TRBJ2-3|TRBV29-1|once
TGCAGCGTGGGGGTACAGGGGGCCACAGCTACGCAGTATTTT
CSVGVQGATATQYF
>TRBD2|TRBJ2-3|TRBV6-1|once
TGTGCCAGCAGCCTAATAGCGGGGGAGGTAGATACGCAGTATTTT
CASSLIAGEVDTQYF
>NA|TRBJ2-1|TRBV11-2|NA
TGTGCCAGCAGCTTAGATCCAAGGTCGGTATATGAGCAGCTCTTC
CASSLDPRSVYEQLF
>NA|TRBJ2-1|TRBV20-1|NA
TGCAGTGCTAGAGAAGGATACAATGAGCAGTTCTTC
CSAREGYNEQFF
>NA|TRBJ1-1|TRBV11-3|NA
TGTGCCAACAGCCCCTGGGGGGAACACAACACTGAAGCTTTCTTT
CANSPWGEHNTEAFF
>NA|TRBJ2-2|TRBV12-3/TRBV12-4|few
TGTGCCAGCAGTCCCATTAGGGGGAGTACCGGGGAGCTGTTTTTT
CASSPIRGSTGELFF
>NA|TRBJ1-2|TRBV20-1|NA
TGCAGTGCCTTTAACAGGGTAGGGGGTGGCTACACCTTC
CSAFNRVGGGYTF
>NA|TRBJ1-2|TRBV12-3/TRBV12-4|NA
TGTGCCAGCAGTTTAGAAAGGGGATTTTCTGGCTGCACCTTC
CASSLERGFSGCTF
>NA|TRBJ2-4|TRBV29-1|NA
TGCAGCGTTACACTTTCGGAGACCTTAGCCAAAAACATTCAGTACTTC
CSVTLSETLAKNIQYF
>TRBD1|TRBJ1-6|TRBV20-1|few
TGCAGTGCTAGAGGGACAGGGGGCTCCTATAATTCACCCCTCCACTTT
CSARGTGGSYNSPLHF
>TRBD2|TRBJ2-5|TRBV20-1|medium-sized
TGCAGTGCTAGAGAACCGGGACTAGCGGTAGGCCAGTGGGAGACCCAGTACTTC
CSAREPGLAVGQWETQYF
>TRBD1|TRBJ2-2|TRBV20-1|many
TGCAGTGCTAGAGTGGGACAGGGGGCAACCGGGGAGCTGTTTTTT
CSARVGQGATGELFF
>NA|TRBJ1-2|TRBV6-5|few
TGTGCCAGCAGCACAAACGCGGGGGCGCGGGGCTACACCTTC
CASSTNAGARGYTF
>NA|TRBJ1-5|TRBV20-1|NA
TGCAGTGCTAGTCCGGGGGGACATCAGCCCCAGCATTTT
CSASPGGHQPQHF
>NA|TRBJ1-1|TRBV4-3|NA
TGCACCAGCAGCCAAAACGTTCCGGGCAGTTCGGGCACTGAAGCTTACTTT
CTSSQNVPGSSGTEAYF
>NA|TRBJ2-2|TRBV6-2/TRBV6-3|many
TGTGCCAGCAGATCCTACAGGGAAACCGGGGAGCTGTTTTTT
CASRSYRETGELFF